This TCR beta chain was found in a study of cytomegalovirus exposure and HLA in healthy donors. Using immunoSEQ multiplex PCR, the repertoire was profiled, and TCRdb retains in-frame clones only, with some absent. The sample shows under 400,000 clones, 86% of them seen only once. Per germline, CDR1 MDHEN and CDR2 SYDVKM. V lost 3 bases to trimming and J lost 8 bases, with 16 bases between them. The CDR3 sequence is 14 residues long. The sequencing sample was made of PBMCs. This TCR came from a young woman in good health and CMV-seronegative. This chain joins TRBV28 and TRBJ1-2; D gene uncertain. The CDR3 DNA follows: TGTGCCAGCAGTTTGCGCACAGTCACGGGGGGCTACACCTTC. Protein sequence: CASSLRTVTGGYTF.